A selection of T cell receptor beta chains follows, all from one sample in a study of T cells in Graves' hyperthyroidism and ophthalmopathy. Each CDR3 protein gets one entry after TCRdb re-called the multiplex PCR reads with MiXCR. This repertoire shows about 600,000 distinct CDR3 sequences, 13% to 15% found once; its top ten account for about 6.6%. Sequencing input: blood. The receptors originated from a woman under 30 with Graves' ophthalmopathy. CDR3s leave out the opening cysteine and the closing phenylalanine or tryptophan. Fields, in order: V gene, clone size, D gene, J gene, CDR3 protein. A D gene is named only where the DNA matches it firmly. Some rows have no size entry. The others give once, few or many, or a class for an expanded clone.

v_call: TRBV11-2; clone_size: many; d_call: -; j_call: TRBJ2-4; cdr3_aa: ASRPAGGSTDIQY
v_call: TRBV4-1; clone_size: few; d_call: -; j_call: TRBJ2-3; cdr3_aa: ASSQAIAVGTDTQY
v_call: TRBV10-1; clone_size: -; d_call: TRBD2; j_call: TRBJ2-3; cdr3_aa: ASSGTSGIIRQLTDTQY
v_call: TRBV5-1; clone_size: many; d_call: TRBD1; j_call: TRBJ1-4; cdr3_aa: ASSLDGTEEKLF
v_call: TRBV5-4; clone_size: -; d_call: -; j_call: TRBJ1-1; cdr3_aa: ASRRTEVEAF
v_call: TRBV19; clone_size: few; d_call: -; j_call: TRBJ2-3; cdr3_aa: ASTLVPGSDTQY
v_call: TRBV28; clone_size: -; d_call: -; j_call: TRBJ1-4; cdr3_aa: ASSQRTSNEKLF
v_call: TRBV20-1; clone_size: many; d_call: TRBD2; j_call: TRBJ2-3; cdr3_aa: SARGGRLASTDTQY
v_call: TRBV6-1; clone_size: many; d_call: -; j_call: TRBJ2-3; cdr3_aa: ASSERDLTDTQY
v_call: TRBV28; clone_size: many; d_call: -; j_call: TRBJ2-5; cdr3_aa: ASSPQGVRETQY
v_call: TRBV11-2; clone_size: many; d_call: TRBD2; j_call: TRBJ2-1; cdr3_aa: ASSLGTSGNNEQF
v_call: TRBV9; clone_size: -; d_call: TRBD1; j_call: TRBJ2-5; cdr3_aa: ASSARQGGETQY
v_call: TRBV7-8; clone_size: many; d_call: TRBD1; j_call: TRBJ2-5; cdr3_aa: ASSPTFIGQGAEETQY
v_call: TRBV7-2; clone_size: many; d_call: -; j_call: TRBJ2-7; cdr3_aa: ASSPRGQGGTYEQY
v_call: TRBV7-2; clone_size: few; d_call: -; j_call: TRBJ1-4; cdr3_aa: ASSPGGGRGIEEKLF
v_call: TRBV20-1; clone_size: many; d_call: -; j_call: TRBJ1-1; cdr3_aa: SARDPPAAAF
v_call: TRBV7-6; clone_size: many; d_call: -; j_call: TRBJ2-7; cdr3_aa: ASSSGQWDYEQY
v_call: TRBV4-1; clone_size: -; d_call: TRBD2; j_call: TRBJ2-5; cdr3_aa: ASSQPFSGGKETQY
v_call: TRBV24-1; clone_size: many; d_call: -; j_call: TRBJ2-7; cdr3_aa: ATSDSGTGSYEQY
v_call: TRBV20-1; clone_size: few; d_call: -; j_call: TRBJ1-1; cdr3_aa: SASYGTEAF
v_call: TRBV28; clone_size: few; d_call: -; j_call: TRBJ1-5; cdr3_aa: ASMDRLIPRGNQPQH
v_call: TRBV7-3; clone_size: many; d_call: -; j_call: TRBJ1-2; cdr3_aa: ASSVTTGEGWNYGYT
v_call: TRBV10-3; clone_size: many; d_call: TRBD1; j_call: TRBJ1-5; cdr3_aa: AISETDRVEPQH
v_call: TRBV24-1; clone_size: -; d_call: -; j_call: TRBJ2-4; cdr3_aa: ATSDPGRGWDIQY
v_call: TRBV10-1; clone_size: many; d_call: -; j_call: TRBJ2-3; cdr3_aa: ASSESSSAGSTDTQY
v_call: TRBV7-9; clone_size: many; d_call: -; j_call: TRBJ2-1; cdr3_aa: ASSSPVDQF
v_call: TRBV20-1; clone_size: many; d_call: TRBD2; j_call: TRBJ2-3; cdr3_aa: SAGTSGFTDTQY
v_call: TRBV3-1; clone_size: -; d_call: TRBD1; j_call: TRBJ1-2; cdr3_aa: ASSPTGFRSYGYT
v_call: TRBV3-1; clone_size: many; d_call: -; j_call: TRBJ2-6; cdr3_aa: ASSQDYSGANVLT
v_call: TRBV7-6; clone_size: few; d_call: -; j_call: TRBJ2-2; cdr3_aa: ASIGTNPSQGELF
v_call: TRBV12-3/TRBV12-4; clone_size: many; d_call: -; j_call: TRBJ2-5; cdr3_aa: ASSYPRLAWGETQY
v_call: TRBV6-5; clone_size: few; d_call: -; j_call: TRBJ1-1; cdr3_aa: ASSYVGGYTEAF
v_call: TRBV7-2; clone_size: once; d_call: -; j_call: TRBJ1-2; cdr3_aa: ASSPRRVANYGYT
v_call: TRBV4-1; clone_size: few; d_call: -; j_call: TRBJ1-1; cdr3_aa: ASGTYRPSGNTEAF
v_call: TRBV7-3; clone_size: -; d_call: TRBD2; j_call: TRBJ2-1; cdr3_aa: ASSPGLAADREQF
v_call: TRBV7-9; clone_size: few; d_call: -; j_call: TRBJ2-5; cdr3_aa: ASSFVLFGETQY
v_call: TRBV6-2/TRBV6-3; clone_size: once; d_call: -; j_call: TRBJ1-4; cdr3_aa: ASSWGEEKLF
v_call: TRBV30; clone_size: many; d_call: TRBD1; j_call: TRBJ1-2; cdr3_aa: AWSVGQGETSGYT
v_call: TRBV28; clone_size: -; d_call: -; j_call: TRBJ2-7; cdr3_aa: ASHASRSYEQY
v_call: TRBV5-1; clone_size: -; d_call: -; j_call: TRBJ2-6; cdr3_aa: ASSYNFDRTGANVLT
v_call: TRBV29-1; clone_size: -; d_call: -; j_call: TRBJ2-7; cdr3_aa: SCQGREAYEQY
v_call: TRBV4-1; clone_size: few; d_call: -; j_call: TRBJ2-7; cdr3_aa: ASSPTGRDSYEQY
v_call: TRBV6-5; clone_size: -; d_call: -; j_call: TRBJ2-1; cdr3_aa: ASSYSGTVTYNEQF
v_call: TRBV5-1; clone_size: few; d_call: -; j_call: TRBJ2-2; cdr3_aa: ASSGTPGTGELF
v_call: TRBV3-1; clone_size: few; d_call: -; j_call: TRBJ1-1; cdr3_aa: ASSQENTNTEAF